Below are 16 T cell receptor beta chains sequenced from a single sample in a study of T cell changes during pregnancy in multiple sclerosis. Method: immunoSEQ multiplex PCR; TCRdb's copy keeps in-frame clones and lacks some. This sample has 69,000 or so clones, with around 92% found just once. The sample in question was peripheral blood, obtained in the third trimester of pregnancy. Receptors were obtained from a female donor in good health, enrolled as a control in a pregnancy study.

The V call is TRBV7-3, the J call TRBJ2-1; 8 nucleotides match TRBD2. V was pared by 5 bases and J by 7 bases, with 16 bases of the junction left unmatched. From germline, CDR1 is SGHTA and CDR2 FQGTGA. CDR3 length: 17 residues. The CDR3 is CASSINSGTRGGNEQFF. The CDR3, as DNA: TGTGCCAGCAGCATTAATTCCGGGACTAGAGGGGGAAATGAGCAGTTCTTC.

The chain employs TRBV7-9 and TRBJ2-7, with TRBD2 identical over 10 bases. The germline V gene encodes CDR1 SEHNR and CDR2 FQNEAQ (reference sequence). The V segment lost 3 bases and the J segment 3 bases; nucleotides outside the gene matches: 2. This CDR3 is built from 14 residues. The CDR3 sequence is CASSFSGGNYEQYF. The CDR3 DNA is TGTGCCAGCAGCTTTAGCGGGGGGAACTACGAGCAGTACTTC.

The rearrangement links TRBV21-1 to TRBJ2-1; no check of the table's D call, TRBD1, against the DNA was made. TRBV21-1 is marked as a pseudogene. The CDR3 spans 14 residues. The CDR3 is CASIGTGCYNEQFF. CDR3 DNA sequence: TGTGCCAGCATTGGGACAGGCTGCTACAATGAGCAGTTCTTC.

The chain combines TRBV11-2 with TRBJ1-2; D remains unclear. CDR1 and CDR2 from the germline V gene are SGHAT and FQNNGV. Trimming left V 2 bases short and J 6 bases short, with 10 bases between. This CDR3 region has 13 residues. CDR3 sequence (DNA): TGTGCCAGCAGCTTAAGGGAGCCCCATGGCTACACCTTC. It translates to CASSLREPHGYTF.

J is TRBJ1-3 and V is TRBV5-1, with D possibly matching TRBD1 (6 bases). Trimming took 4 bases from V and 2 from J, leaving 13 bases between them. Germline V gene lookup returns CDR1 SGHRS and CDR2 YFSETQ. This CDR3 has 15 amino acids. The CDR3 DNA is TGCGCCAGCAGCCCTACAGGGAGCGCTGGAAACACCATATATTTT. Translating gives CASSPTGSAGNTIYF. Supplemented by reference TRBV5-1 and TRBJ1-3, the full variable domain reads KAGVTQTPRYLIKTRGQQVTLSCSPISGHRSVSWYQQTPGQGLQFLFEYFSETQRNKGNFPGRFSGRQFSNSRSEMNVSTLELGDSALYLCASSPTGSAGNTIYFGEGSWLTVV.

This chain links TRBV7-9 with TRBJ1-1; 11 positions match TRBD1. With V trimmed by 6 bases and J by 5 bases, 5 bases remained unmatched. The germline gives CDR1 SEHNR, CDR2 FQNEAQ (reference sequence). The CDR3 contains 14 residues. Written as DNA, the CDR3 is TGTGCCAGCAGGGTGGGACAGGGGGTTACTGAAGCTTTCTTT. Translation: CASRVGQGVTEAFF. The full variable domain, its missing parts supplied by reference TRBV7-9 and TRBJ1-1, is DTGVSQNPRHKITKRGQNVTFRCDPISEHNRLYWYRQTLGQGPEFLTYFQNEAQLEKSRLLSDRFSAERPKGSFSTLEIQRTEQGDSAMYLCASRVGQGVTEAFFGQGTRLTVV.

This chain uses TRBV11-2 with TRBJ2-3, with 9 positions matching TRBD2. The junction had 3 bases not matched to a gene; V was cut back by 1 base and J by 4 bases. The germline CDR1 and CDR2 sequences are SGHAT and FQNNGV. CDR3 length: 15 residues. The CDR3 DNA reads TGTGCCAGCAGCTTAGTAGCGGGGGTCCCAGATACGCAGTATTTT. It specifies CASSLVAGVPDTQYF. Full variable domain (missing parts from reference TRBV11-2 and TRBJ2-3): EAGVAQSPRYKIIEKRQSVAFWCNPISGHATLYWYQQILGQGPKLLIQFQNNGVVDDSQLPKDRFSAERLKGVDSTLKIQPAKLEDSAVYLCASSLVAGVPDTQYFGPGTRLTVL.

This chain joins TRBV10-2 and TRBJ1-1, with D possibly being TRBD1 (6 bases). Trimming took 3 bases from V and 1 from J, leaving 6 bases between them. The germline V gene encodes CDR1 WSHSY and CDR2 SAAADI. This CDR3 contains 13 residues. CDR3 protein: CASSDRGNTEAFF. CDR3 in DNA: TGCGCCAGCAGTGACAGGGGGAACACTGAAGCTTTCTTT.

The CDR3 region is CASSVEGLAPDEQYF. In DNA form, the CDR3 reads TGTGCCAGCAGCGTCGAGGGACTAGCGCCCGACGAGCAGTACTTC. This rearrangement joins TRBV9 to TRBJ2-7; 10 bases align to TRBD2. The V and J ends lost 2 bases and 5 bases, in that order; junction bases with no gene match: 7. The CDR3 has 15 residues. Germline-derived CDR1 and CDR2 are SGDLS and YYNGEE.

Only a few counts were recorded for this clone. V and J are TRBV9 and TRBJ2-2; D might be TRBD2 (6 bases). CDR1 is SGDLS, CDR2 YYNGEE, per germline. The CDR3 covers 17 residues. With 0 bases removed from V and 2 bases from J, the gap between germline ends came to 14 bases. In DNA, the CDR3 is TGTGCCAGCAGCGTAGTGGGTAGCGGTTCTAACACCGGGGAGCTGTTTTTT. It encodes CASSVVGSGSNTGELFF.

The chain joins TRBV23-1 to TRBJ1-4; 11 bases map to TRBD1. TRBV23-1 is placed among ORFs of uncertain function. The CDR3 length is 15 residues. Losses at the gene ends were 4 bases for V and 7 bases for J; bases not matched to a gene: 5. For the CDR3, the DNA is TGCGCCAGCAGTCGAAATGGGACAGGGGGTGAAAAACTGTTTTTT. Translated: CASSRNGTGGEKLFF.

This clone has just one count. V is TRBV5-1 and J is TRBJ1-2; the match to TRBD1 covers 7 bases. Germline values: CDR1 SGHRS, CDR2 YFSETQ. V lost 4 bases, J lost 7 bases, and 7 bases stayed unmatched. This CDR3 contains 13 residues. The CDR3 DNA sequence: TGCGCCAGCAGCCAAACAGGGGATAGTGGCTACACCTTC. Protein product: CASSQTGDSGYTF.

This rearrangement joins TRBV7-3 to TRBJ2-5; 8 bases align to TRBD2. This CDR3 contains 15 residues. V lost 0 bases, J lost 5 bases, and 5 bases stayed unmatched. From germline, CDR1 is SGHTA and CDR2 FQGTGA. CDR3 DNA sequence: TGTGCCAGCAGCTTAACCAGCGGGAGTTCTGAGACCCAGTACTTC. It is translated as CASSLTSGSSETQYF. Looking up the rest from reference TRBV7-3 and TRBJ2-5 gives the full variable domain: GAGVSQTPSNKVTEKGKYVELRCDPISGHTALYWYRQSLGQGPEFLIYFQGTGAADDSGLPNDRFFAVRPEGSVSTLKIQRTERGDSAVYLCASSLTSGSSETQYFGPGTRLLVL.

The V and J genes are TRBV10-1 and TRBJ2-7; 7 bases are a match to TRBD1. Germline V lookup: CDR1 WNHNN, CDR2 SYGVQD (reference sequence). With 2 bases clipped from V and 0 bases from J, the junction kept 1 base outside the gene matches. The CDR3 has 14 residues. CDR3 in DNA: TGCGCCAGCAGTGAGGACAGGGTCTCCTACGAGCAGTACTTC. Its protein product is CASSEDRVSYEQYF.

This clone has a single count. V is TRBV7-9 and J is TRBJ2-7; 11 bases map to TRBD2. Trimming removed 3 bases from V and 5 bases from J; junction bases left unmatched: 6. CDR1 SEHNR and CDR2 FQNEAQ come from the germline V gene (reference sequence). This CDR3 region has 15 residues. The CDR3 nucleotides are TGTGCCAGCAGCTTCCTAGCGGGGGGCTCGGACGAGCAGTACTTC. It translates to CASSFLAGGSDEQYF.

The gene calls are TRBV14 and TRBJ2-1; 10 bases agree with TRBD2. Germline V gene sequence: CDR1 SGHDN, CDR2 FVKESK. The CDR3 has 15 residues. V lost 1 base to trimming and J lost 8 bases; unmatched junction nucleotides: 5. DNA of the CDR3: TGTGCCAGCAGCCAAGGGGGGCTAGCGGGAGATGAGCAGTTCTTC. Its translation: CASSQGGLAGDEQFF.